These T cell receptor beta chains were read from a single sample in a study of regulatory T cells in long-lasting Graves disease. TCRdb called the multiplex PCR reads again in MiXCR, with one record for every CDR3 protein. The sample records hundreds of thousands of distinct CDR3 sequences, about 30% being singletons. The sample here was peripheral blood mononuclear cells (PBMCs), taken when the disease was refractory, from a patient treated with antithyroid drugs. These receptors were collected from a female donor with Graves disease. CDR3s include the opening cysteine and the closing phenylalanine or tryptophan. A D gene is named only where the DNA matches it firmly. Expanded clones are given a class, and other clones once, few, many or no size at all.

>TRBJ1-1|NA|NA|TRBV20-1
TGCAGTGCTAGAGATACGGCTCACCTACCCATGAACACTGAAGCTTTCTTT
CSARDTAHLPMNTEAFF
>TRBJ2-7|TRBD1|many|TRBV2
TGTGCCAGCAGCCAGGGACAGGGGCCCTTGTCGGACGAGCAGTACTTC
CASSQGQGPLSDEQYF
>TRBJ2-7|NA|few|TRBV12-3/TRBV12-4
TGTGCCAGCAGCTCCGTCGGCGAGCAGTACTTC
CASSSVGEQYF
>TRBJ1-2|NA|many|TRBV11-2
TGTGCCAGCAGCTTCTACCAAGATGGCTACACCTTC
CASSFYQDGYTF
>TRBJ2-1|NA|NA|TRBV11-2
TGTGCCAGCAGCTTAGGATCCCTTCCTGGTGAGCAGTTCTTC
CASSLGSLPGEQFF
>TRBJ2-1|NA|NA|TRBV11-2
TGTGCCAGCAGCTTAGCGGGGAGTATCAATGAGCAGTTCTTC
CASSLAGSINEQFF
>TRBJ1-5|TRBD1|NA|TRBV5-1
TGCGCCAGCAGCGCGGGGACAGCAGATAATCAGCCCCAGCATTTT
CASSAGTADNQPQHF
>TRBJ1-4|NA|NA|TRBV6-1
TGTGCCAGCAGAGACAGCGATGAAAAACTGTTTTTT
CASRDSDEKLFF
>TRBJ1-4|NA|NA|TRBV25-1
TGTGCCAGCAGTTCGGGCGGGAATGAAAAACTGTTTTTT
CASSSGGNEKLFF
>TRBJ2-4|TRBD1|NA|TRBV6-2/TRBV6-3
TGTGCCAGCAACCCGGGACAGGGGAACATTCAGTACTTC
CASNPGQGNIQYF
>TRBJ2-5|NA|few|TRBV13
TGTGCCAGCAGCCCGAACGAGCGGAGGGGTGGGCAAGAGACCCAGTACTTC
CASSPNERRGGQETQYF
>TRBJ2-7|NA|few|TRBV6-1
TGTGCCAGCAGGGCCGGGACAAGGGAATACGAGCAGTACTTC
CASRAGTREYEQYF